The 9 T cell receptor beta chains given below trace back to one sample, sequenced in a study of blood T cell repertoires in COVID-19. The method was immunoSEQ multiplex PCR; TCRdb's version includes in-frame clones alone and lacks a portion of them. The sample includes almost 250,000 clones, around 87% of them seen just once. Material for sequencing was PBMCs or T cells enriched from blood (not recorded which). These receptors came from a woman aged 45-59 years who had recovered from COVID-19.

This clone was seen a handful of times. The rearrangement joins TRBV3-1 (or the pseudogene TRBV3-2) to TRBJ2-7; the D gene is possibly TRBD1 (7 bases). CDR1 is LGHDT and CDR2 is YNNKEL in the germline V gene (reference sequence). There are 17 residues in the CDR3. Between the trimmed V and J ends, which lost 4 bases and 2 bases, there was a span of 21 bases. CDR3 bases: TGTGCCAGCAGCCGGATGGGAGGAGCAGGGGGAACCTACGAGCAGTACTTC. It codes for CASSRMGGAGGTYEQYF.

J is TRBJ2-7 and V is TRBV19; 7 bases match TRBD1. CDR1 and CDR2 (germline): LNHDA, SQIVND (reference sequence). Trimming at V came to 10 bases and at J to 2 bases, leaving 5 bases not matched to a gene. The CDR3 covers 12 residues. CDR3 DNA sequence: TGTGCCACCAAAGACAGGGCCTACGAGCAGTACTTC. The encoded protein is CATKDRAYEQYF. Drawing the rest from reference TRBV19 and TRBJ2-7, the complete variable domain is DGGITQSPKYLFRKEGQNVTLSCEQNLNHDAMYWYRQDPGQGLRLIYYSQIVNDFQKGDIAEGYSVSREKKESFPLTVTSAQKNPTAFYLCATKDRAYEQYFGPGTRLTVT.

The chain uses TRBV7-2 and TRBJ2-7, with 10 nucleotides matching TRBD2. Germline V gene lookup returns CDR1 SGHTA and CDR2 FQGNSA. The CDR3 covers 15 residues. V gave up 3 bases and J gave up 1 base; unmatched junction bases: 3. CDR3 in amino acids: CASSLGLASSYEQYF. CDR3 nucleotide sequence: TGTGCCAGCAGCTTGGGACTAGCGTCGTCCTACGAGCAGTACTTC.

The CDR3 reads CASSVGGISSYEQYF. The CDR3 DNA reads TGTGCCAGCAGTGTCGGCGGGATTTCTTCCTACGAGCAGTACTTC. The J gene is TRBJ2-7, the V gene TRBV11-2; a weak D match, TRBD2 (6 bases). Trimming took 6 bases from V and 1 from J, leaving 16 bases between them. There are 15 residues in the CDR3. The germline V gene has CDR1 SGHAT and CDR2 FQNNGV.

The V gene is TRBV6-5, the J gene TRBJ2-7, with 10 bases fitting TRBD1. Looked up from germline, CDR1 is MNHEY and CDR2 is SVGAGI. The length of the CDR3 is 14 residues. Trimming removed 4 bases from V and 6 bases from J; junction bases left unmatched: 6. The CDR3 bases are TGTGCCAGCAGTTCCGGGACAGGGGTTGCCGAGCAGTACTTC. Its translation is CASSSGTGVAEQYF.

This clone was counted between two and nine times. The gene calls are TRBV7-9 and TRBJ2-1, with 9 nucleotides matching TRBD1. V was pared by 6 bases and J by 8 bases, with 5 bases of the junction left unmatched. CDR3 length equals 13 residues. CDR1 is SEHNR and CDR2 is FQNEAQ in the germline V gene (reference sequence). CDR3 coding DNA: TGTGCCAGCAGACCTGGGACAGGGCATGAGCAGTTCTTC. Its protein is CASRPGTGHEQFF.

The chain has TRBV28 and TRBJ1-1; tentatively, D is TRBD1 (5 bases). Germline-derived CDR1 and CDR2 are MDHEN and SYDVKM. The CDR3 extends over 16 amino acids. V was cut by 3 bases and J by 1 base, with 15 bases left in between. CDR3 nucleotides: TGTGCCAGCAGTTTTCTATCGGGGGTAGCGAACACTGAAGCTTTCTTT. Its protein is CASSFLSGVANTEAFF.

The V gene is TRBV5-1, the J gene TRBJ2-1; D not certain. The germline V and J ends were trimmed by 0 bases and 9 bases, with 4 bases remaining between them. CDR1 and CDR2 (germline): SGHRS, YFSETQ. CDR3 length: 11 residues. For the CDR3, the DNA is TGCGCCAGCAGCTTGGACGGTGAGCAGTTCTTC. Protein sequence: CASSLDGEQFF.

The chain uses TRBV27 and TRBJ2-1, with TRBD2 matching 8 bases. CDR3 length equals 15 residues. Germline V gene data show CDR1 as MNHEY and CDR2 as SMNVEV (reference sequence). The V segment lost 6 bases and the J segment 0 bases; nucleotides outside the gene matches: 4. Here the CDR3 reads CASSHGTSSYNEQFF. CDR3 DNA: TGTGCCAGCAGCCACGGGACTAGCTCCTACAATGAGCAGTTCTTC.